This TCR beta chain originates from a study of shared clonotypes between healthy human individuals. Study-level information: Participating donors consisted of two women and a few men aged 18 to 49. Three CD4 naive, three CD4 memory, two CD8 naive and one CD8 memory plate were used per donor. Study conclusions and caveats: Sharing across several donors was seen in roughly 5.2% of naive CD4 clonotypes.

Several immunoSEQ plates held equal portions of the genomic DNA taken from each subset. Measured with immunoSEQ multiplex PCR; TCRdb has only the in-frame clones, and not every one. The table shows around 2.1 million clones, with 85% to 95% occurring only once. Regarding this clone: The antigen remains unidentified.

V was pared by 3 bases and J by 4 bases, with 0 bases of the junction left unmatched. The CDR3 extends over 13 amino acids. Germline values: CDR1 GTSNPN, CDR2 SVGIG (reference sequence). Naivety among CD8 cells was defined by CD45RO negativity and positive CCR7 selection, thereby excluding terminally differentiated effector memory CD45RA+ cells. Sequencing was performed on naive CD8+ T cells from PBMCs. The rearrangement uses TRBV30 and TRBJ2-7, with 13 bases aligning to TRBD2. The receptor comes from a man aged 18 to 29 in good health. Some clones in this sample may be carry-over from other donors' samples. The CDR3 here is CAWRLAGGYEQYF. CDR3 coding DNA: TGTGCCTGGAGACTAGCGGGAGGGTACGAGCAGTACTTC.